What follows describes a single T cell receptor (beta chain). Germline V gene sequence: CDR1 KGHSH, CDR2 LQKENI. V was pared by 2 bases and J by 6 bases, with 10 bases between. CDR3 length: 14 amino acids. The data stem from a study of T cell responses to AZD1222 COVID-19 vaccine. The assay was immunoSEQ multiplex PCR, and TCRdb's table has in-frame clones only and misses some. The sample carries approximately 100,000 clones, under 95% recorded once. Material: peripheral blood, obtained on day 0 of AZD1222 vaccination. The clonotype originates from an adult in good health. The rearrangement joins TRBV18 to TRBJ1-4; D is undetermined. The CDR3 bases are TGTGCCAGCTCACCAGAGCCGGGTGATGAAAAACTGTTTTTT. Translated: CASSPEPGDEKLFF.